Below, one T cell receptor beta chain is given with its context. This sample was included in a study of blood T cell repertoires in COVID-19. Study in general: PBMCs, B-cell-depleted T cells, or T cells provided the cDNA or gDNA that made up the material.

Per the authors' pipeline: Scientists estimated how many nucleated cells there were by amplifying reference gene primers. TCRdb's copy holds only in-frame clones and misses some; the assay was immunoSEQ multiplex PCR. V and J calls plus clone size are reproduced from that table; the DNA served to infer D and trimming. The sample holds about 210,000 clones; 82% are singletons and the top ten take about 12%. Input material: peripheral blood. The receptor comes from a middle-aged woman with acute or convalescent COVID-19.

The CDR3 bases are TGTGCCAGCAGTACCTTTCGGGCTAGCGGGAGGTCCTACAATGAGCAGTTCTTC. Translation: CASSTFRASGRSYNEQFF. The chain couples TRBV6-2 or TRBV6-3 to TRBJ2-1, with 11 bases that match TRBD2. This CDR3 spans 18 amino acids. V was clipped by 5 bases and J by 1 base; unmatched bases: 10. Germline V CDR1 and CDR2: MNHEY, SVGEGT.